This TCR beta chain was found in a study of cytomegalovirus exposure and HLA in healthy donors. Study-level points and caveats: Three chains linked to CMV were shown in vitro to be specific for CMV antigens. Cytomegalovirus association was listed for 164 TCR beta chains. The tendency of first-cohort TCR clusters to co-occur in the roughly 130 validation repertoires was the finding of a later analysis.

Comment on this clone: Antigen specificity is unknown.

Measured with immunoSEQ multiplex PCR; TCRdb has only the in-frame clones, and not every one. The sample lists about 160,000 clones, roughly 90% occurring once. Trimming stripped 2 bases from V and 1 base from J, with 5 bases between. CDR1 is SEHNR and CDR2 is FQNEAQ in the germline V gene (reference sequence). The CDR3 length is 14 residues. Sequences were obtained from PBMCs. The TCR originated in a man in his late teens or twenties in good health and CMV-seropositive. V usage is TRBV7-9 and J usage is TRBJ2-2, with a tentative D call TRBD1 (5 bases). This CDR3 is CASSLRGNTGELFF. The CDR3, as DNA: TGTGCCAGCAGCTTAAGGGGGAACACCGGGGAGCTGTTTTTT.